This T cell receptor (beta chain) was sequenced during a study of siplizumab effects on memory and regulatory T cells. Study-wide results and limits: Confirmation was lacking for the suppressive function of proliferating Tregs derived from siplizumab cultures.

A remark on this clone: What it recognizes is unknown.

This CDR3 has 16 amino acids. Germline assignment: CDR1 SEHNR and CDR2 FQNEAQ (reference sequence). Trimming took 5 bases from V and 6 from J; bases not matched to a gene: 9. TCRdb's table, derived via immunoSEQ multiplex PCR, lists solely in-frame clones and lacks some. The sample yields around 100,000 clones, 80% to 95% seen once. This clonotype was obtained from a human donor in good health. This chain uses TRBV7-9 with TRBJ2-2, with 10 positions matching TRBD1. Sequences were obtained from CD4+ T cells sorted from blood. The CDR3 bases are TGTGCCAGCAGCACCAAGGACAGGGGGGGAGCCGGGGAGCTGTTTTTT. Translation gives CASSTKDRGGAGELFF. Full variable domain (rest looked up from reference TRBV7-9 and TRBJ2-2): DTGVSQNPRHKITKRGQNVTFRCDPISEHNRLYWYRQTLGQGPEFLTYFQNEAQLEKSRLLSDRFSAERPKGSFSTLEIQRTEQGDSAMYLCASSTKDRGGAGELFFGEGSRLTVL.